The present entry profiles one TCR beta chain with its context. The target antigen is unknown. CDR1 KGHSH and CDR2 LQKENI come from the germline V gene. The CDR3 runs to 15 residues. V gave up 1 base and J gave up 8 bases, with 15 bases separating them. PCR involved 60 Vbeta and 13 Jbeta primers. In the authors' workflow: Among the unique TCR beta chains that a later analysis counted, about 79 million in all, some 10 million were shared. Here immunoSEQ multiplex PCR was the method, and the copy in TCRdb shows in-frame clones only, minus some. That table gives V, J and clone size, and the DNA gave D and trimming. The profile shows 200,000 to 250,000 clones, around 88% of them singletons. This sample stems from a study of cytomegalovirus exposure and HLA in healthy donors. Study observations and caveats: Prior analysis indicated that the majority of TCR beta V segments exhibited productivity approximately 90% or approximately 30% of the time. Per published accounts, TCR beta sequences correctly predicted the HLA-A and HLA-B alleles of most subjects.

The sequence was obtained from a woman between 18 and 29 years old in good health and CMV-seronegative. The chain couples TRBV18 to TRBJ1-5, with TRBD1 as a possible D gene (5 bases). Sequencing input: PBMCs. The CDR3 sequence is CASSPLKGPLEPQHF. CDR3 nucleotides: TGTGCCAGCTCACCACTAAAGGGGCCGTTAGAGCCCCAGCATTTT.